A selection of T cell receptor beta chains follows, all from one sample in a study of T cells in Graves' hyperthyroidism and ophthalmopathy. TCRdb ran MiXCR on the multiplex PCR reads and lists one entry per CDR3 protein. The table records 380,000 or so distinct CDR3 sequences, approximately 12% of them present only once. The specimen sequenced was blood. The receptors stem from a man in his thirties or forties with Graves' hyperthyroidism that later progressed to Graves' ophthalmopathy. Both conserved end residues are part of each CDR3. The D gene is left open where the match is weak. Clone size appears in some rows only: once, few, many, or a class for an expanded clone.

>TRBJ1-6|TRBV6-1|few|NA
CASSRQEHNSPLHF
TGTGCCAGCAGTCGCCAGGAGCATAATTCACCCCTCCACTTT
>TRBJ2-2|TRBV9|NA|TRBD1
CASSPRQGSTGELFF
TGTGCCAGCAGCCCACGACAGGGATCCACCGGGGAGCTGTTTTTT
>TRBJ2-3|TRBV11-2|NA|NA
CASSHQDGTDTQGF
TGTGCCAGCAGCCACCAGGACGGCACAGATACGCAGGGTTTT
>TRBJ2-1|TRBV5-1|many|TRBD1
CASSSGQGWGNEQFF
TGCGCCAGCAGCTCCGGACAGGGATGGGGGAATGAGCAGTTCTTC
>TRBJ2-2|TRBV6-1|many|NA
CASSRSGGNTGELFF
TGTGCCAGCAGCCGGTCGGGTGGGAACACCGGGGAGCTGTTTTTT
>TRBJ2-1|TRBV7-8|many|TRBD1
CASSLRGQGPNEQFF
TGTGCCAGCAGCCTCCGCGGACAGGGCCCCAATGAGCAGTTCTTC
>TRBJ2-2|TRBV4-1|few|NA
CASNNRGELFF
TGCGCCAGCAACAATCGCGGGGAGCTGTTTTTT
>TRBJ2-3|TRBV28|many|NA
CASRSGTLSSDTQYF
TGTGCCAGCAGATCGGGGACACTTTCCTCAGATACGCAGTATTTT
>TRBJ2-1|TRBV2|many|TRBD2
CASSELAEYNEQFF
TGTGCCAGCAGTGAACTAGCGGAGTACAATGAGCAGTTCTTC
>TRBJ1-2|TRBV13|many|NA
CASSLWGGPNYGYTF
TGTGCCAGCAGCTTATGGGGGGGGCCTAACTATGGCTACACCTTC
>TRBJ2-7|TRBV20-1|many|TRBD1
CSARDKFRTGGTYEQYF
TGCAGTGCTAGAGATAAATTTCGAACAGGGGGAACGTACGAGCAGTACTTC
>TRBJ2-1|TRBV19|NA|NA
CASSIGSHNEQFF
TGTGCCAGTAGTATCGGAAGCCACAATGAGCAGTTCTTC
>TRBJ1-5|TRBV6-8|many|NA
CASSYYTWGGNQPQHF
TGTGCCAGCAGTTACTATACTTGGGGCGGGAATCAGCCCCAGCATTTT
>TRBJ2-2|TRBV4-2|few|TRBD1
CASSRNPGQGASTGELFF
TGTGCCAGCAGCCGGAATCCGGGACAGGGGGCTAGCACCGGGGAGCTGTTTTTT
>TRBJ2-7|TRBV4-1|few|NA
CASSQIEGNEQYF
TGCGCCAGCAGCCAAATCGAGGGAAACGAGCAGTACTTC
>TRBJ2-1|TRBV5-1|many|NA
CASSTLWSSYNEQFF
TGCGCCAGCAGCACACTATGGAGCTCCTACAATGAGCAGTTCTTC
>TRBJ2-2|TRBV7-9|once|TRBD1
CASSLFDRALFF
TGTGCCAGCAGCTTATTTGACAGGGCGTTGTTTTTT
>TRBJ2-7|TRBV4-1|NA|NA
CASSQDKYEQYF
TGCGCCAGCAGCCAAGACAAATACGAGCAGTACTTC
>TRBJ2-7|TRBV5-6|NA|TRBD2
CASSFRGDYEQYF
TGTGCCAGCAGCTTCCGGGGGGACTACGAGCAGTACTTC
>TRBJ2-7|TRBV24-1|many|NA
CATSDSSAIYEQYF
TGTGCCACCAGTGACTCCAGCGCTATCTACGAGCAGTACTTC
>TRBJ1-5|TRBV12-3/TRBV12-4|NA|NA
CASTNGINQPQHF
TGTGCCAGCACCAACGGTATCAATCAGCCCCAGCATTTT
>TRBJ1-1|TRBV9|many|TRBD1
CASSVGTGNTEAFF
TGTGCCAGCAGCGTCGGGACAGGAAACACTGAAGCTTTCTTT
>TRBJ1-5|TRBV19|NA|NA
CASSIINNSGNQPQHF
TGTGCCAGTAGTATTATTAACAATTCAGGCAATCAGCCCCAGCATTTT
>TRBJ1-1|TRBV6-6|few|NA
CASSYSQLNTEAFF
TGTGCCAGCAGTTACTCGCAGCTTAACACTGAAGCTTTCTTT
>TRBJ1-1|TRBV6-1|many|TRBD1
CASSGDRGVTEAFF
TGTGCCAGCAGTGGGGACAGGGGGGTCACTGAAGCTTTCTTT
>TRBJ2-7|TRBV29-1|NA|TRBD2
CSVDGRTYEQYF
TGCAGCGTTGACGGGAGGACCTACGAGCAGTACTTC
>TRBJ1-5|TRBV18|NA|NA
CASSSVQIFSDQPQHF
TGTGCCAGCTCAAGCGTCCAGATTTTTTCGGATCAGCCCCAGCATTTT
>TRBJ2-1|TRBV20-1|many|TRBD2
CSASGGASYNEQFF
TGCAGTGCTAGCGGGGGGGCCTCCTACAATGAGCAGTTCTTC
>TRBJ1-4|TRBV12-3/TRBV12-4|many|NA
CASGGASIEKLFF
TGTGCCAGTGGGGGGGCAAGTATTGAAAAACTGTTTTTT
>TRBJ2-5|TRBV11-3|many|NA
CASSSGTPQETQYF
TGTGCCAGCAGCTCCGGGACACCTCAAGAGACCCAGTACTTC
>TRBJ2-7|TRBV5-1|many|TRBD2
CASSLEGGLAGALYSYEQYF
TGCGCCAGCAGCCTTGAAGGGGGACTAGCGGGGGCCCTTTACTCCTACGAGCAGTACTTC
>TRBJ2-3|TRBV28|many|NA
CFHPCWTSSTDTQYF
TGTTTCCATCCCTGCTGGACGTCTAGCACAGATACGCAGTATTTT